This is a list of T cell receptor beta chains from one sample in a study of blood T cell repertoires in COVID-19. The assay was immunoSEQ multiplex PCR, and TCRdb's table has in-frame clones only and misses some. In the table there are more than 110,000 clones, roughly 73% of which are singletons. Material for sequencing was peripheral blood. These receptors came from a woman between 45 and 65 years old with active or convalescent COVID-19. The CDR3 runs from the conserved cysteine through the conserved F or W. The order of the fields is V gene, D gene, J gene, clone size, CDR3 DNA, CDR3 protein. The D gene is left open where the match is weak. For some rows the clone size is stated as once, few or many, or as a class when expanded; others skip it.

TRBV29-1,TRBD1,TRBJ2-1,once,TGCAGCGCAGGACAGGGCCGAAATGAGCAGTTCTTC,CSAGQGRNEQFF
TRBV19,TRBD1,TRBJ1-6,.,TGTGCCAGTAGTATTTCATGGCAGGGGGCGCCCCGCTCACCCCTCCACTTT,CASSISWQGAPRSPLHF
TRBV6-5,TRBD1,TRBJ1-2,.,TGTGCCAGCAGGATGACAGGGGGCAATGGCTACACCTTC,CASRMTGGNGYTF
TRBV4-3,TRBD2,TRBJ2-7,.,TGCGCCAGCAGCCAAGAACCGCGCGGGGGGGCCTCCTACGTGGAGCAGTACTTC,CASSQEPRGGASYVEQYF
TRBV6-5,.,TRBJ1-1,.,TGTGCCAGCAGTTACGGAGGGAACCGGGGTAACACTGAAGCTTTCTTT,CASSYGGNRGNTEAFF
TRBV28,TRBD1,TRBJ1-3,.,TGTGCCAGCAGTTGGGGCAGGGGGCGTGGAAACACCATATATTTT,CASSWGRGRGNTIYF
TRBV3-1/TRBV3-2,TRBD2,TRBJ2-5,.,TGTGCCAGCAGCCAGAACCTAGCGGGGAAAGAGACCCAGTACTTC,CASSQNLAGKETQYF
TRBV27,TRBD1,TRBJ1-4,.,TGTGCCAGCGCTTTTGACAGGGTAGCTGAAAAACTGTTTTTT,CASAFDRVAEKLFF
TRBV5-1,TRBD1,TRBJ1-2,.,TGCGCCAGCAACCTTACCCCTACAGGGGCGAATGGCTACACCTTC,CASNLTPTGANGYTF
TRBV2,.,TRBJ1-4,.,TGTGCCGGAGTACCGACAGGAAGTGAAAAACTGTTTTTT,CAGVPTGSEKLFF
TRBV30,.,TRBJ2-2,.,TGTGCCTCGGATAGCCCAGGGTCGAACACCGGGGAGCTGTTTTTT,CASDSPGSNTGELFF
TRBV7-8,TRBD1,TRBJ2-2,.,TGTGCCAGCAGCTTAGAAGGAGGACAGGTCACCGGGGAGCTGTTTTTT,CASSLEGGQVTGELFF
TRBV25-1,.,TRBJ1-5,.,TGTGCCAGCAGTGAATTACAGGGAGGCAATCAGCCCCAGCATTTT,CASSELQGGNQPQHF
TRBV7-8,TRBD2,TRBJ2-1,.,TGTGCCAGCAGCCGAGGACTAGCGGCCAATGAGCAGTTCTTC,CASSRGLAANEQFF
TRBV19,.,TRBJ1-2,.,TGTGCCAGTAGTACCAGGGGTAACCCTTTCTATGGCTACACCTTC,CASSTRGNPFYGYTF
TRBV30,TRBD1,TRBJ1-2,.,TGTGCCTGGAGGGAAACGGGGACAGGGGTTTGGAGCTACACCTTC,CAWRETGTGVWSYTF
TRBV5-4,.,TRBJ2-5,.,TGTGCCAGCAGCTTGGGCGTAGCACAAGAGACCCAGTACTTC,CASSLGVAQETQYF
TRBV6-6,TRBD2,TRBJ2-1,.,TGTGCCAGCAGCCCCGCCGGGACTAGCGGGAGGGATGAGCAGTTCTTC,CASSPAGTSGRDEQFF
TRBV7-9,TRBD1,TRBJ1-3,.,TGTGCCAGCAGCTTAGCCGGACAGGCCCTCTCTGGAAACACCATATATTTT,CASSLAGQALSGNTIYF
TRBV18,TRBD2,TRBJ2-7,.,TGTGCCAGCTCAAAACAACTAGCGGGGGGGCACGGCGAGCAGTACTTC,CASSKQLAGGHGEQYF
TRBV5-1,TRBD1,TRBJ1-3,.,TGCGCCAGCAGCACGGGGGACAGCCGCTCTGGAAACACCATATATTTT,CASSTGDSRSGNTIYF
TRBV30,TRBD2,TRBJ2-1,once,TGTGCCTGGAGGCTAGCGGGGGTCAGCTACAATGAGCAGTTCTTC,CAWRLAGVSYNEQFF
TRBV19,.,TRBJ1-1,.,TGTGCCAGTAGTAAAATGGAGGGAAACACTGAAGCTTTCTTT,CASSKMEGNTEAFF
TRBV12-3/TRBV12-4,.,TRBJ2-7,.,TGTGCCAGCAGTTCCTTTTACGAGCAGTACTTC,CASSSFYEQYF
TRBV7-3,TRBD1,TRBJ1-3,.,TGTGCCAGCAGCTTGGACAGGGGACATGGAAACACCATATATTTT,CASSLDRGHGNTIYF
TRBV4-2,TRBD2,TRBJ2-3,.,TGTGCCAGCAGCCAAATGGCTCTAGCGGGAGGGTTGGATACGCAGTATTTT,CASSQMALAGGLDTQYF
TRBV19,TRBD1,TRBJ1-2,.,TGTGCCAGTACCGACCCGGACAGGGGGCACGGCTACACCTTC,CASTDPDRGHGYTF
TRBV5-1,.,TRBJ2-7,.,TGCGCCAGCAGCTCGACCGACAGGCTCCCCTACGAGCAGTACTTC,CASSSTDRLPYEQYF
TRBV25-1,TRBD1,TRBJ2-1,.,TGTGCCAGCAGTGATCGGGACAGGGGGAGCAATGAGCAGTTCTTC,CASSDRDRGSNEQFF
TRBV30,TRBD1,TRBJ2-1,.,TGTGCCTGGAGCACCGGGACAGGGAGCAATGAGCAGTTCTTC,CAWSTGTGSNEQFF
TRBV19,.,TRBJ1-5,.,TGTGCCAGTAGTCGGAAGGGGACAACTAATAGCAATCAGCCCCAGCATTTT,CASSRKGTTNSNQPQHF
TRBV2,TRBD1,TRBJ2-7,.,TGTGCCAGCAGTGAGGACAGGGGGCACTACGAGCAGTACTTC,CASSEDRGHYEQYF
TRBV2,TRBD1,TRBJ2-6,.,TGTGCCAGCAGTGCCGACAGGGGAGCTGGGGCCAACGTCCTGACTTTC,CASSADRGAGANVLTF
TRBV5-1,.,TRBJ2-7,.,TGCGCCAGCAGCAGGGGGAGGGCCGAAGCTACCTACGAGCAGTACTTC,CASSRGRAEATYEQYF
TRBV9,TRBD1,TRBJ1-1,once,TGTGCCAGCAGCGAAGGACAGGGATGGACTGAAGCTTTCTTT,CASSEGQGWTEAFF
TRBV10-1,.,TRBJ2-7,.,TGCGCCATCGGACAGCACTCCTACGAGCAGTACTTC,CAIGQHSYEQYF
TRBV6-2/TRBV6-3,.,TRBJ2-6,.,TGTGCCAGCAGTTACTCGGGTAACTATGGGGCCAACGTCCTGACTTTC,CASSYSGNYGANVLTF
TRBV5-4,TRBD2,TRBJ2-7,.,TGTGCCAGCAGCTTGATTGGGTGGGGCGGGAGCTCCTACGAGCAGTACTTC,CASSLIGWGGSSYEQYF
TRBV15,.,TRBJ1-2,.,TGTGCCACCAGCAGAGACAGGGGCGCGAACTATGGCTACACCTTC,CATSRDRGANYGYTF
TRBV19,TRBD1,TRBJ1-5,.,TGTGCCAGTAGTCCCGGTTCAGGGGGACAGCCCCAGCATTTT,CASSPGSGGQPQHF